This T cell receptor (beta chain) is from a study of shared clonotypes between healthy human individuals. Study information: CD4 naive cells filled three plates per donor, CD4 memory three, CD8 naive two and CD8 memory one.

200 to 250 ng DNA, tens of thousands of T cell genomes, went into each sorted-subset replicate PCR. Clones were read by immunoSEQ multiplex PCR, and TCRdb kept only the in-frame ones, dropping some. This table has 1.5 million to 2.5 million clones, approximately 94% appearing once. Only CD45RO-negative cells positively selected for CCR7 counted as naive CD8 cells, so terminally differentiated effector memory CD45RA+ cells were excluded. The TCR was taken from a young man in good health. Specimen: naive CD8+ T cells sorted from blood.

The CDR3 DNA follows: TGTGCCAGCAGTGGAATCCCCTTCGACAATGAGCAGTTCTTC. Translated: CASSGIPFDNEQFF. J is TRBJ2-1 and V is TRBV2; D uncertain. The germline V gene has CDR1 SNHLY and CDR2 FYNNEI. The CDR3 extends over 14 amino acids. Trimming shortened V by 4 bases and J by 5 bases, and 12 bases separated the two germline ends.